This is a list of T cell receptor beta chains from one sample in a study of pediatric ulcerative colitis. Sequencing was performed with immunoSEQ multiplex PCR; in TCRdb, only in-frame clones are kept and a portion is missing. The sample contains about 24,000 clones, over 55% of which appear only once. Sequencing input: gut tissue. The receptors originated from a boy between 5 and 17 years old with severe ulcerative colitis. Both conserved end residues are part of each CDR3. D genes are given only for firm matches. Part of the rows lack a size; the others show once, few, many or a class for expanded clones.

cdr3_nt	cdr3_aa	d_call	clone_size	v_call	j_call
TGTGCCAGCAGTGTATCGGCAGGGGAGGTCTACGAGCAGTACTTC	CASSVSAGEVYEQYF	NA	NA	TRBV25-1	TRBJ2-7
TGTGCCAGTAGTCCGGGACAGGGGCTCCGCGAGCAGTACTTC	CASSPGQGLREQYF	TRBD1	NA	TRBV19	TRBJ2-7
TGTGCCAGCAGGCCTCAGGGACCTGGAAACACCATATATTTT	CASRPQGPGNTIYF	NA	NA	TRBV6-5	TRBJ1-3
TGCAGCGTTGAAGATCATCCGGGGACTTTCTACAATGAGCAGTTCTTC	CSVEDHPGTFYNEQFF	NA	NA	TRBV29-1	TRBJ2-1
TGTGCCAGTAGTATAGCTGGGGGCGGCTTGCTGAACACTGAAGCTTTCTTT	CASSIAGGGLLNTEAFF	NA	NA	TRBV19	TRBJ1-1
TGTGCCAGCACTAGGGAGACGGACTATGGCTACACCTTC	CASTRETDYGYTF	NA	NA	TRBV2	TRBJ1-2
TGTGCCAGCAGTCCGGTAGGATTCCAAGAGACCCAGTACTTC	CASSPVGFQETQYF	NA	NA	TRBV27	TRBJ2-5
TGTGCCAGCAGCTTACAGCGGAACATGAACACTGAAGCTTTCTTT	CASSLQRNMNTEAFF	NA	NA	TRBV11-1	TRBJ1-1
TGTGCCAGCAGCCGCTCTACTAGCGACACAGATACGCAGTATTTT	CASSRSTSDTDTQYF	TRBD2	NA	TRBV7-2	TRBJ2-3
TGTGCCAGCAGCTTAGCTCCAGGTACGGTGAACACTGAAGCTTTCTTT	CASSLAPGTVNTEAFF	NA	NA	TRBV11-2	TRBJ1-1
TGTGCCAGCAGATTGTCTGGCGAAAACACTGAAGCTTTCTTT	CASRLSGENTEAFF	NA	NA	TRBV7-9	TRBJ1-1
TGCGCCAGCAGCTTGGGAGCGGGAGGGGGAATCTACGAGCAGTACTTC	CASSLGAGGGIYEQYF	TRBD2	medium-sized	TRBV5-1	TRBJ2-7
TGCGCCCGGCTAGAAGTGGGATCCAATGAGCAGTTCTTC	CARLEVGSNEQFF	NA	NA	TRBV23-1	TRBJ2-1
TGTGCCAGCAGCTCCTCACCCAAACTAGATACGCAGTATTTT	CASSSSPKLDTQYF	NA	NA	TRBV7-3	TRBJ2-3
TGTGCCAGCAGAAGCAGGGCTGAAGCTTTCTTT	CASRSRAEAFF	NA	NA	TRBV6-5	TRBJ1-1
TGTGCCAGCAGTCGACAGGCCACAGATACGCAGTATTTT	CASSRQATDTQYF	NA	NA	TRBV2	TRBJ2-3
TGTGCCATCAGTGAGTCAGGGGGACTAGCGATCTATGAGCAGTTCTTC	CAISESGGLAIYEQFF	TRBD2	NA	TRBV10-3	TRBJ2-1
TGTGCCAGCAGTGAAGGCGGGACAGCCAACTACGAGCAGTACTTC	CASSEGGTANYEQYF	NA	NA	TRBV25-1	TRBJ2-7
TGCAGCGTGGGGGGTTCACCTTACAATGAGCAGTTCTTC	CSVGGSPYNEQFF	NA	NA	TRBV29-1	TRBJ2-1
TGTGCCAGCAGCTTCGGACAGGTCAATCAGCCCCAGCATTTT	CASSFGQVNQPQHF	TRBD1	NA	TRBV7-2	TRBJ1-5
TGCAGCGTTGAAACTAGCAGAGACAATGAGCAGTTCTTC	CSVETSRDNEQFF	NA	NA	TRBV29-1	TRBJ2-1
TGTGCCAGCAGCTTATTGAATACCGACAAAGAGACCCAGTACTTC	CASSLLNTDKETQYF	NA	NA	TRBV7-8	TRBJ2-5
TGCAGTGCTAGCGAGCAGGGGGTGGTGTTTTTT	CSASEQGVVFF	TRBD1	NA	TRBV20-1	TRBJ1-4
TGTGCCAGCAGCTTAACTAGCGGATCGAACACCGGGGAGCTGTTTTTT	CASSLTSGSNTGELFF	TRBD2	few	TRBV7-9	TRBJ2-2
TGTGCCAGCAGCTTAGGGGGCGGGAAGGCCAATGAGCAGTTCTTC	CASSLGGGKANEQFF	NA	NA	TRBV7-2	TRBJ2-1
TGTGCCAGCAGCTTATCCGGGAGGCGGGACAATGAGCAGTTCTTC	CASSLSGRRDNEQFF	TRBD2	NA	TRBV7-3	TRBJ2-1
TGCGCCAGCAGTGACCGACGTCTAGCCAAAAACATTCAGTACTTC	CASSDRRLAKNIQYF	NA	NA	TRBV10-2	TRBJ2-4
TGTGCCAGTAGTGAGGCATACTATGGCTACACCTTC	CASSEAYYGYTF	NA	NA	TRBV19	TRBJ1-2
TGCGCCAGCAGCAGAATACCGGGACAGGGGGCAGGTTACGAGCAGTACTTC	CASSRIPGQGAGYEQYF	TRBD1	NA	TRBV5-1	TRBJ2-7
TGTGCCAGCAGACCCTATGCGGGGGCAGGGGGCTACACCTTC	CASRPYAGAGGYTF	NA	NA	TRBV6-5	TRBJ1-2
TGCAGCGTCGGACGACAGGGCACTGAAGCTTTCTTT	CSVGRQGTEAFF	TRBD1	NA	TRBV29-1	TRBJ1-1
TGTGCCAGCAGCACGAACCGTGAGACCCAGTACTTC	CASSTNRETQYF	NA	NA	TRBV7-2	TRBJ2-5
TGTGCCAGCAGTGAATGGTCTCGGTTGAATGAGCAGTTCTTC	CASSEWSRLNEQFF	NA	NA	TRBV6-1	TRBJ2-1
TGTGCCAGTAGCAGAGATACATATCAGACAGAGCAGTACTTC	CASSRDTYQTEQYF	NA	NA	TRBV19	TRBJ2-7
TGTGCCAGCAGCAAGACTCCGGGACTAGCAAATGAGCAGTTCTTC	CASSKTPGLANEQFF	TRBD2	NA	TRBV7-2	TRBJ2-1
TGTGCCAGCAGCTTAGACCCACTAGTAACCGGGGAGCTGTTTTTT	CASSLDPLVTGELFF	NA	NA	TRBV7-2	TRBJ2-2
TGTGCCAGCAGCCCCACCGGGGACAGTAACTATGGCTACACCTTC	CASSPTGDSNYGYTF	TRBD1	few	TRBV7-6	TRBJ1-2
TGTGCCAGCAGTTCCTGGGGGATGTCCGGGACTGAAGCTTTCTTT	CASSSWGMSGTEAFF	NA	few	TRBV6-5	TRBJ1-1
TGTGCCAGCAGGACTACGGGACAGGGGACTGGAAACACCATATATTTT	CASRTTGQGTGNTIYF	NA	NA	TRBV21-1	TRBJ1-3
TGTGCCAGCAGTGAGGGGCTAGCGGGAGTCTACGAGCAGTACTTC	CASSEGLAGVYEQYF	TRBD2	few	TRBV6-1	TRBJ2-7
TGTGCCAGTATGGAGGGAGTATATGTGAACACCGGGGAGCTGTTTTTT	CASMEGVYVNTGELFF	NA	NA	TRBV19	TRBJ2-2